This T cell receptor beta chain was identified during a study of CD8+CD57+ T cells in acquired aplastic anemia. The germline V and J ends were trimmed by 11 bases and 0 bases, with 13 bases remaining between them. CDR1 is SNHLY and CDR2 is FYNNEI in the germline V gene. The CDR3 length is 13 residues. The use of genomic DNA as template underpinned the TCR beta VDJ and CDR3 profiling. TCRdb re-derived calls from the reads in MiXCR, one entry per CDR3 protein. The repertoire holds some 150,000 distinct CDR3 sequences, with under 55% as singletons. By flow cytometry, patients selected for sequencing had shown an expansion of CD8+CD57+ cells.

The clonotype was recovered from a human donor with aplastic anemia. The sample comprised sorted CD4+, CD8+, or CD8+CD57+ T cells (not recorded which) from PBMCs. The chain couples TRBV2 to TRBJ1-1; D remains unclear. Here the CDR3 DNA reads TGTGCCGGGAAGGGTGGAATGAACACTGAAGCTTTCTTT. Translation: CAGKGGMNTEAFF.